Listed here are 3 T cell receptor beta chains from one sample, sequenced in a study of blood T cell repertoires in COVID-19. Some clones are missing from TCRdb's copy, which holds only in-frame ones; the method was immunoSEQ multiplex PCR. The repertoire holds over 200,000 clones, with less than 90% as singletons. The material sequenced was peripheral blood. These TCRs come from a man aged 35 to 55 with active or convalescent COVID-19.

The rearrangement joins TRBV3-1 (or the pseudogene TRBV3-2) to TRBJ2-7; 7 bases line up with TRBD1. Germline values: CDR1 LGHDT, CDR2 YNNKEL (reference sequence). V was pared by 2 bases and J by 4 bases, with 5 bases of the junction left unmatched. The CDR3 runs 14 residues. The CDR3 spells CASSQRLQGYEQYF. CDR3 bases: TGTGCCAGCAGCCAAAGATTACAGGGGTACGAGCAGTACTTC.

This clone was recorded only once. The chain uses TRBV15 and TRBJ1-2, with D possibly matching TRBD1 (5 bases). This CDR3 is built from 14 residues. Per the germline V gene, CDR1 is LNHNV and CDR2 is YYDKDF (reference sequence). Trimming removed 5 bases from V and 8 bases from J, with 18 bases in between. As DNA, the CDR3 is TGTGCCACCAGCCGAGCGGGGCAGGGAGGCGGCTACACCTTC. Its protein product is CATSRAGQGGGYTF.

The chain employs TRBV11-3 and TRBJ2-3, with a possible D match to TRBD2 (6 bases). CDR1 and CDR2 from the germline V gene are SGHNT and YENEEA. Trimming removed 2 bases from V and 2 bases from J, with 17 bases in between. The CDR3 has 17 amino acids. The DNA for the CDR3 is TGTGCCAGCAGCTTAAGGGGAGGTAACACCTACACAGATACGCAGTATTTT. This encodes CASSLRGGNTYTDTQYF.